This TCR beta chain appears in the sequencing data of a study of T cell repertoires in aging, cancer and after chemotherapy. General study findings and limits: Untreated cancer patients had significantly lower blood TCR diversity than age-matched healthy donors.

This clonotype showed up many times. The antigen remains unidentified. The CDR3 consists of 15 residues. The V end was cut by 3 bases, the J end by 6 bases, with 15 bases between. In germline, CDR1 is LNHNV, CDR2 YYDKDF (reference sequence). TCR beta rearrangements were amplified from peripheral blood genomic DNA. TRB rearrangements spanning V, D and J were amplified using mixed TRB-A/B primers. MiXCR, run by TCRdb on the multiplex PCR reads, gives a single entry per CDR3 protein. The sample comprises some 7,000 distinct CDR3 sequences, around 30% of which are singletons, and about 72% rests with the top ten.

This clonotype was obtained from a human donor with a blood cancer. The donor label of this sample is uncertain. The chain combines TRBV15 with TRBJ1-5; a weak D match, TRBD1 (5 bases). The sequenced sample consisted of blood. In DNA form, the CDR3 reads TGTGCCACCAGCAGCCAGGGTTTTCCGGGTCAGCCCCAGCATTTT. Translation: CATSSQGFPGQPQHF. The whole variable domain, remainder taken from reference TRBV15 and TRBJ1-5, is DAMVIQNPRYQVTQFGKPVTLSCSQTLNHNVMYWYQQKSSQAPKLLFHYYDKDFNNEADTPDNFQSRRPNTSFCFLDIRSPGLGDTAMYLCATSSQGFPGQPQHFGDGTRLSIL.